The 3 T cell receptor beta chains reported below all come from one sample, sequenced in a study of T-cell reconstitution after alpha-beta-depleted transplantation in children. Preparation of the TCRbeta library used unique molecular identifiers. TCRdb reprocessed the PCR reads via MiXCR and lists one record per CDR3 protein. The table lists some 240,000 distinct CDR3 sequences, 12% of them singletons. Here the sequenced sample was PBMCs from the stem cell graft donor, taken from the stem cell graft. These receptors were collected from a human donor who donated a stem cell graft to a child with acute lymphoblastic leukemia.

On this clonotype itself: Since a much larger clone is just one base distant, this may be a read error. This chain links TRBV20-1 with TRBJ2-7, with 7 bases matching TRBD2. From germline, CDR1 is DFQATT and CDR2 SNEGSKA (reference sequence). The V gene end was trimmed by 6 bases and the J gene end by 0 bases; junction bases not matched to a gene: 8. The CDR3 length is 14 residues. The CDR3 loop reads CSASKPGGSYEQYF. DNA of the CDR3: TGCAGTGCATCTAAACCGGGAGGCTCCTACGAGCAGTACTTC.

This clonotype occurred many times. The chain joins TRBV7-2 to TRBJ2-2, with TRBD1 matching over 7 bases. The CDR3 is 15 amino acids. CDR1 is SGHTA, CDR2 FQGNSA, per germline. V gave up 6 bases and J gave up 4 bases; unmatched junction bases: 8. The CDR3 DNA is TGTGCCAGCAGATTAAACAGGGGCGCCACCGGGGAGCTGTTTTTT. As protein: CASRLNRGATGELFF.

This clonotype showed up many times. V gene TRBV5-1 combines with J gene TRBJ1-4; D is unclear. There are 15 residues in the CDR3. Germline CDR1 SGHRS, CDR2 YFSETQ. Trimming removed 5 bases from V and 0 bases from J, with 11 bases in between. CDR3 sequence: CASSGNGATNEKLFF. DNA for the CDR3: TGCGCCAGCAGTGGTAACGGTGCAACTAATGAAAAACTGTTTTTT.